A single sample gave rise to the 14 T cell receptor beta chains below, sequenced in a study of beta chain features in type 1 diabetes. Since all of the isolated RNA was reverse transcribed, expressed TCRB transcripts were what got sequenced. Produced via immunoSEQ multiplex PCR; TCRdb's table is partial and in-frame only. This table has hundreds of thousands of clones, roughly 11% appearing once. The sample was naive CD4+ T cells from blood. These receptors originate from a woman aged 18-29 years in good health.

The chain joins TRBV4-3 to TRBJ2-1; D uncertain. This CDR3 has 13 residues. V lost 4 bases and J 8 bases, leaving 12 bases between the germline ends. CDR1 and CDR2 from the germline V gene are LGHNA and YSLEER. CDR3 region: CASSLFSWDEQFF. In nucleotides, the CDR3 is TGCGCCAGCAGCCTCTTTTCGTGGGATGAGCAGTTCTTC.

The V call is TRBV9, the J call TRBJ2-1; 9 bases are shared with TRBD2. Germline V lookup: CDR1 SGDLS, CDR2 YYNGEE. J was trimmed by 4 bases and V by 5 bases; bases with no gene match: 7. CDR3 length equals 15 residues. CDR3 sequence reads: CASSPDSGGYNEQFF. The DNA for the CDR3 is TGTGCCAGCAGTCCCGACAGCGGGGGGTACAATGAGCAGTTCTTC. The complete variable domain, with remaining parts taken from reference TRBV9 and TRBJ2-1, reads DSGVTQTPKHLITATGQRVTLRCSPRSGDLSVYWYQQSLDQGLQFLIQYYNGEERAKGNILERFSAQQFPDLHSELNLSSLELGDSALYFCASSPDSGGYNEQFFGPGTRLTVL.

In this sample, this clone turned up a few times. V and J are TRBV5-1 and TRBJ1-6; no clear D gene. CDR1 and CDR2 (germline): SGHRS, YFSETQ. Trimming left V 0 bases short and J 5 bases short, with 9 bases between. The CDR3 sequence is 15 residues long. CDR3 bases: TGCGCCAGCAGCTTGGGTACGACTGATAATTCACCCCTCCACTTT. Protein sequence: CASSLGTTDNSPLHF.

The chain joins TRBV7-3 to TRBJ1-6, with D possibly being TRBD1 (5 bases). Germline CDR1 and CDR2: SGHTA and FQGTGA. Deletions cut 5 bases from V and 7 bases from J, with 15 bases between. There are 15 residues in the CDR3. The CDR3 loop is CASSLGRQTNSPLHF. The CDR3 bases are TGTGCCAGCAGCCTGGGCCGACAGACGAATTCACCCCTCCACTTT.

This clone showed up just a few times. Additional DNA sequences in this sample encode the identical CDR3. The rearrangement uses TRBV10-3 and TRBJ2-5; 10 nucleotides align to TRBD1. The V gene end was trimmed by 6 bases and the J gene end by 2 bases; junction bases not matched to a gene: 3. Looked up from germline, CDR1 is ENHRY and CDR2 is SYGVKD. The CDR3 is 14 residues long. CDR3 coding DNA: TGTGCCATCAGCGGGGACAGGGGTCAAGAGACCCAGTACTTC. Translation gives CAISGDRGQETQYF.

This clone showed up just a few times. The V and J genes are TRBV18 and TRBJ2-7; D remains ambiguous. Trimming took 3 bases from V and 2 from J, leaving 8 bases between them. Per germline, CDR1 KGHSH and CDR2 LQKENI. This CDR3 contains 13 residues. The CDR3 spells CASSPGITYEQYV. The CDR3 DNA sequence: TGTGCCAGCTCACCGGGTATCACCTACGAGCAGTACGTC.

This chain links TRBV5-4 with TRBJ2-3; D uncertain. The CDR3 is made up of 12 amino acids. The V end was cut by 4 bases, the J end by 2 bases, with 5 bases between. Germline CDR1 and CDR2: SGHNT and YYREEE (reference sequence). CDR3 in amino acids: CASSLITDTQYF. CDR3 nucleotides: TGTGCCAGCAGCCTGATCACAGATACGCAGTATTTT.

This clone has just a few counts. This CDR3 is also generated by other DNA sequences in the sample. The rearrangement uses TRBV7-2 and TRBJ2-3, with a weak D call TRBD2 (6 bases). The V gene lost 1 base and the J gene lost 1 base, with 9 bases spanning the gap. This CDR3 is 15 amino acids long. Germline V gives CDR1 SGHTA, CDR2 FQGNSA. The CDR3 loop reads CASSLGAGRTDTQYF. The DNA for the CDR3 is TGTGCCAGCAGCTTAGGGGCGGGGCGCACAGATACGCAGTATTTT.

This clone appeared a few times. This sequence joins TRBV25-1 and TRBJ1-2; D is perhaps TRBD1 (5 bases). The CDR3 covers 13 residues. Germline V lookup: CDR1 MGHDK, CDR2 SYGVNS. The V end lost 2 bases, the J end lost 8 bases, and 12 bases lay between the germline ends. The CDR3 protein is CASSEGGSGGYTF. CDR3 sequence (DNA): TGTGCCAGCAGTGAAGGGGGGTCCGGCGGCTACACCTTC.

This clone occurred a few times. V usage is TRBV9 and J usage is TRBJ1-1, with a tentative D call TRBD1 (6 bases). V lost 4 bases to trimming and J lost 1 base, with 11 bases between them. Germline CDR1 is SGDLS and CDR2 is YYNGEE. The CDR3 extends over 14 amino acids. CDR3 sequence (DNA): TGTGCCAGCAGCTTATCGACAGGGAACACTGAAGCTTTCTTT. It is translated as CASSLSTGNTEAFF.

This clone was detected a few times. This rearrangement joins TRBV2 to TRBJ1-2, with D possibly TRBD1 on 5 matching bases. V was cut by 3 bases and J by 2 bases, with 16 bases left in between. This CDR3 comprises 16 residues. Germline V gene lookup returns CDR1 SNHLY and CDR2 FYNNEI. CDR3 nucleotides: TGTGCCAGCAGTGAGGTGTCCCCAGGGTGGAACTATGGCTACACCTTC. Translation: CASSEVSPGWNYGYTF.

J is TRBJ1-4 and V is TRBV15; 7 bases are shared with TRBD1. The CDR3 has 15 amino acids. Trimming removed 5 bases from V and 5 bases from J; junction bases left unmatched: 8. The germline V gene encodes CDR1 LNHNV and CDR2 YYDKDF (reference sequence). Here the CDR3 DNA reads TGTGCCACCAGCGCGCACAGGGGCGGGAATGAAAAACTGTTTTTT. Translation: CATSAHRGGNEKLFF.

In this sample, this clone turned up a few times. V and J are TRBV5-1 and TRBJ2-3; 14 nucleotides agree with TRBD2. V lost 4 bases and J lost 4; bases outside the gene matches: 5. This CDR3 is built from 16 residues. CDR1 SGHRS and CDR2 YFSETQ come from the germline V gene. The CDR3 DNA follows: TGCGCCAGCAGCCTAGGACTAGCGGGAGGCGCAGATACGCAGTATTTT. It codes for CASSLGLAGGADTQYF. Complete variable domain (other parts from reference TRBV5-1 and TRBJ2-3): KAGVTQTPRYLIKTRGQQVTLSCSPISGHRSVSWYQQTPGQGLQFLFEYFSETQRNKGNFPGRFSGRQFSNSRSEMNVSTLELGDSALYLCASSLGLAGGADTQYFGPGTRLTVL.

This chain links TRBV13 with TRBJ1-2; no definite D call. This CDR3 has 14 residues. Germline V gene sequence: CDR1 PRHDT, CDR2 FYEKMQ (reference sequence). V dropped 5 bases and J dropped 3 bases, with 13 bases sitting between them. The CDR3 bases are TGTGCCAGCAGCCCCCGGGATCATTACTATGGCTACACCTTC. Encoded protein: CASSPRDHYYGYTF.